A single sample is the source of the 29 T cell receptor beta chains below, sequenced in a study of CXCR3-negative and CXCR3-positive naive CD8 T cells. Which antigens these TCRs recognize remains unknown. Study-level points and caveats: CXCR3-positive naive cells had TRB CDR3s that were more hydrophobic than CXCR3-negative naive cells had.

Preparation of TRB cDNA libraries relied on 5' RACE carrying UMI labels. No DNA is given; TCRdb re-called the 5' RACE reads and lists each CDR3 protein once. The listing records 6,400 or so distinct CDR3 sequences. Sequencing was performed on naive CXCR3+ CD8+ T cells from blood. Subset denoted: CD45RO-CCR7+CD27+CD95- naive CD8+ T cells expressing CXCR3 (TNR3+). These receptors were obtained from a human donor in good health. Some clones in this sample may be carry-over from other donors' samples.

The V call is TRBV12-3 or TRBV12-4, the J call TRBJ2-1; TCRdb's D call of TRBD2 is untestable without DNA. The CDR3 covers 16 residues. The CDR3 loop reads CASTHAREGLSSEQFF.

Here the CDR3 reads CSAREAGSYNEQFF. The J gene is TRBJ2-1, the V gene TRBV20-1. This CDR3 spans 14 amino acids. Germline CDR1 DFQATT, CDR2 SNEGSKA (reference sequence).

By frequency, this clonotype registers medium-sized. The chain has TRBV4-1 and TRBJ1-3. CDR3 length equals 13 residues. Germline CDR1 is MGHRA and CDR2 is YSYEKL. The CDR3 here is CASSQDWGDTIYF.

Judged by frequency, this clonotype is medium-sized. The chain recombines TRBV6-5 with TRBJ2-1; the D gene TCRdb calls, TRBD1, cannot be checked with no DNA. The germline CDR1 and CDR2 sequences are MNHEY and SVGAGI. The CDR3 has 12 residues. CDR3 loop: CASRQGLNEQFF.

V is TRBV19 and J is TRBJ1-2. Per the germline V gene, CDR1 is LNHDA and CDR2 is SQIVND (reference sequence). The CDR3 contains 13 residues. The CDR3 is CASSIGTVYGYTF.

The CDR3 region is CSSIRPTGELFF. The rearrangement uses TRBV29-1 and TRBJ2-2. Looked up from germline, CDR1 is SQVTM and CDR2 is ANQGSEA. The CDR3 loop spans 12 amino acids.

The V gene is TRBV6-6, the J gene TRBJ1-5; absent DNA, TCRdb's TRBD1 call cannot be checked. The CDR3 runs 13 residues. Germline-derived CDR1 and CDR2 are MNHNY and SVGAGI (reference sequence). The CDR3 reads CASSDSRNQPQHF.

V is TRBV20-1 and J is TRBJ2-1; checking the TCRdb D call of TRBD2 is not possible without DNA. In germline, CDR1 is DFQATT, CDR2 SNEGSKA (reference sequence). The CDR3 consists of 14 residues. CDR3 in amino acids: CSARGTSGSNEQFF.

This clonotype is deemed medium-sized by its frequency. V is TRBV11-2 and J is TRBJ2-1. The CDR3 length is 12 residues. Germline CDR1 reads SGHAT; CDR2 reads FQNNGV. The CDR3 region is CASAGLPNEQFF.

The chain couples TRBV20-1 to TRBJ1-1. The CDR3 sequence is 13 residues long. Germline V CDR1 and CDR2: DFQATT, SNEGSKA (reference sequence). The CDR3 loop reads CSARLGFGTEAFF.

Frequency places this clonotype as medium-sized (0.01 to 0.1%). V is TRBV4-1 and J is TRBJ2-7; lacking DNA, the TRBD2 call made by TCRdb goes unchecked. The CDR3 contains 14 residues. Germline V gives CDR1 MGHRA, CDR2 YSYEKL. CDR3 protein: CASSPGTSFSEQYF.

Considering frequency, this clonotype is medium-sized. The chain carries TRBV5-6 and TRBJ2-2. Germline CDR1 is SGHDT and CDR2 is YYEEEE. The CDR3 has 14 amino acids. CDR3 region: CASSLAGNTGELFF.

The rearrangement links TRBV29-1 to TRBJ2-3; TCRdb picks TRBD1, but there is no DNA to check that call. The germline CDR1 and CDR2 sequences are SQVTM and ANQGSEA. CDR3 length: 15 residues. The CDR3 spells CSVEVPVGATDTQYF.

This clonotype counts as medium-sized (0.01 to 0.1%) by frequency. V and J are TRBV29-1 and TRBJ2-1; TCRdb's D call of TRBD1 is untestable without DNA. There are 15 residues in the CDR3. CDR1 is SQVTM, CDR2 ANQGSEA, per germline. CDR3 sequence: CSVGGRGTDYNEQFF.

The J gene is TRBJ2-7, the V gene TRBV11-2; TCRdb names TRBD1, which stays unverified in the absence of DNA. The germline gives CDR1 SGHAT, CDR2 FQNNGV. The CDR3 has 15 amino acids. The CDR3 region is CASSQGTASTYEQYF.

Measured by frequency, this clonotype is medium-sized (0.01 to 0.1%). V and J are TRBV29-1 and TRBJ2-1; TCRdb returns TRBD1, unconfirmable since there is no DNA. The CDR3 length is 12 residues. Germline lookup yields CDR1 SQVTM and CDR2 ANQGSEA. The CDR3 loop is CSAISGGSEQFF.

The V call is TRBV7-9, the J call TRBJ1-1; TCRdb names TRBD1, which stays unverified in the absence of DNA. Germline CDR1 reads SEHNR; CDR2 reads FQNEAQ (reference sequence). The CDR3 runs to 16 residues. CDR3 protein: CASSVDRGRPNTEAFF.

The chain uses TRBV4-1 and TRBJ2-7. This CDR3 is 12 amino acids long. In germline, CDR1 is MGHRA, CDR2 YSYEKL. The CDR3 region is CASSQDQTEQYF.

V gene TRBV6-5 combines with J gene TRBJ1-1; lacking DNA, the TRBD1 call made by TCRdb goes unchecked. In germline, CDR1 is MNHEY, CDR2 SVGAGI. The CDR3 has 13 residues. The CDR3: CASSYAGQAGAFF.

This clonotype is identified as medium-sized from frequency. The CDR3 loop is CASSSGTDGYEQYF. The J gene is TRBJ2-7, the V gene TRBV27; TCRdb selects TRBD1, and the lack of DNA leaves this call unchecked. Germline V lookup: CDR1 MNHEY, CDR2 SMNVEV (reference sequence). This CDR3 region has 14 residues.

This clonotype is identified as medium-sized from frequency. The chain has TRBV28 and TRBJ2-7; the TCRdb call, TRBD1, lacks DNA for checking. The germline V gene encodes CDR1 MDHEN and CDR2 SYDVKM. CDR3 length equals 19 residues. CDR3 residues: CASSLFSDRGRLNLYEQYF.

By frequency, this clonotype registers medium-sized. The gene calls are TRBV5-1 and TRBJ2-3. Germline V gene lookup returns CDR1 SGHRS and CDR2 YFSETQ. The CDR3 consists of 12 residues. The CDR3 loop reads CASTTSTDTQYF.

The chain combines TRBV5-1 with TRBJ2-1. This CDR3 has 14 residues. CDR1 and CDR2 from the germline V gene are SGHRS and YFSETQ. This CDR3 reads CASSLGHTLNEQFF.

In terms of frequency, this clonotype is medium-sized. V gene TRBV6-5 combines with J gene TRBJ1-5. The CDR3 spans 17 residues. CDR1 MNHEY and CDR2 SVGAGI come from the germline V gene. The CDR3 here is CASSYSSGPPLVQPQHF.

This clonotype is classed as medium-sized (0.01 to 0.1%) by frequency. This chain uses TRBV28 with TRBJ2-2; as DNA is missing, the TRBD1 call by TCRdb cannot be tested. This CDR3 comprises 15 residues. Germline-derived CDR1 and CDR2 are MDHEN and SYDVKM. The CDR3 spells CASSLLREGDGELFF.

This chain links TRBV7-3 with TRBJ2-1; TCRdb names TRBD2, which stays unverified in the absence of DNA. Per the germline V gene, CDR1 is SGHTA and CDR2 is FQGTGA. The CDR3 totals 17 residues. CDR3 sequence: CASSPVPGTSGSNEQFF.

By frequency, this clonotype registers medium-sized. The V gene is TRBV7-9, the J gene TRBJ2-3; TCRdb proposes TRBD1, but this gene call is untestable without DNA. CDR1 SEHNR and CDR2 FQNEAQ come from the germline V gene (reference sequence). This CDR3 has 13 residues. The CDR3 is CASSPRGTDTQYF.

The CDR3 loop reads CASSKGQGGYNEQFF. V gene TRBV28 combines with J gene TRBJ2-1; TCRdb selects TRBD1, and the lack of DNA leaves this call unchecked. CDR1 is MDHEN and CDR2 is SYDVKM in the germline V gene. This CDR3 comprises 15 residues.

The chain couples TRBV5-6 to TRBJ1-1. CDR3 length equals 15 residues. CDR1 is SGHDT and CDR2 is YYEEEE in the germline V gene. CDR3 protein: CASSFAVAGNTEAFF.